This T cell receptor (beta chain) was obtained from a study of T cells expressing NK-cell markers (dated by TCRdb to 2020 to 2022). The study in broad terms: TCR beta-chain repertoires were profiled in sorted CD3+CD56+NKG2C+, CD3+CD56+NKG2C- and CD3+CD56-NKG2C+ T-cell subsets from about 8 donors. Among the eight sequenced donors, only one was HCMV-seronegative, while the other seven were HCMV-seropositive. Randomly selected healthy volunteers, three men and five women, were used as the eight sequenced donors. The libraries were sequenced on Illumina HiSeq 2000/2500, MiSeq or NextSeq, producing 2 x 150 bp reads. Results and caveats for the whole study, not just this receptor: It remained unclear whether the expanded NKG2C-expressing T cell clones were specific for HCMV antigens. In six donors, the dominant CD3+CD56+NKG2C+ clonotypes were among the top 10 CD8+ clonotypes and accounted for roughly 1.0-8% of CD8+ T cells. Those dominant clonotypes were again the most abundant among CD3+CD56-NKG2C+ cells in a few donors, at about 28.3-65%.

Counted from cysteine to phenylalanine, this CDR3 has 14 amino acids. The DNA is unrecorded. The germline V gene supplies CDR1 SGDLS and CDR2 YYNGEE. As for this clonotype: This receptor's antigen is unknown.

Sequencing instrument: Illumina HiSeq 2000. TCR beta cDNA libraries were prepared using 5'RACE template switching, which introduced a universal primer site and unique molecular identifiers. Priming for cDNA synthesis came from the TCR beta constant segment, and two successive PCR amplification steps followed. As for the original processing: MIGEC was used to demultiplex reads and group the reads by UMI, and MiTCR was used to assemble and quantify clonotypes. To exclude erroneous sequences, any TCR cDNA sequence not supported by at least two reads was discarded. Downstream repertoire analysis used the tcR package, and clonotypes were matched across fractions by CDR3 nucleotide sequence plus V segment. VDJmatch was used to annotate antigen specificity against VDJdb, with one amino acid substitution in CDR3 permitted. TCRdb reprocessed the sequencing reads and holds a single record per CDR3 protein sequence, with no DNA. The V and J calls reflect TCRdb's pipeline rather than the authors' work. The sample's records list about 450,000 distinct CDR3 sequences. The ten top clones hold about 7.1% of the sample.

HCMV serostatus was determined by detecting HCMV-specific IgG in serum with a commercial ELISA kit. Peripheral blood mononuclear cells were isolated from blood by Ficoll density gradient centrifugation. The receptor was derived from a woman between 18 and 69 years old in good health. The specimen was blood T cells: a sorted CD56 or NKG2C T cell subset, CD4+ or CD8+ T cells, or bulk PBMC T cells (not recorded which). The sequence joins TRBV9 to TRBJ1-1; the TCRdb D gene call, TRBD1, has no DNA to confirm it. The CDR3 loop reads CASSAASGTVEAFF.